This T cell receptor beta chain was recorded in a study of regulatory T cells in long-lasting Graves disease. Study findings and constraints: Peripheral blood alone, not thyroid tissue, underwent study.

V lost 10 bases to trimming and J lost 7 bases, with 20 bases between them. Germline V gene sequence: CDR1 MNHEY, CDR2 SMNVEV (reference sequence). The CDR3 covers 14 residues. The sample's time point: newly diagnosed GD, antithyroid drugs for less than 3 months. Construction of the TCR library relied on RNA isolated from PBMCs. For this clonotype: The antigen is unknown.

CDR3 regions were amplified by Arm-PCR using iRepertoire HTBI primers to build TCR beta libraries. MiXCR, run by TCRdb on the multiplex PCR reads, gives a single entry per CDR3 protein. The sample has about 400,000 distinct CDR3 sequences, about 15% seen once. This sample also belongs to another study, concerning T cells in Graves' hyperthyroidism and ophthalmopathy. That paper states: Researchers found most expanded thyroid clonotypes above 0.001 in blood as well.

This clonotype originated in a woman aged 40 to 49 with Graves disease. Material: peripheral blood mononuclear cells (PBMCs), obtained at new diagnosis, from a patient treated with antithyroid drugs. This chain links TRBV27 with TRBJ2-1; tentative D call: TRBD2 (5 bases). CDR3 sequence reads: CATSTPVTGNEQFF. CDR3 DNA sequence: TGTGCCACTTCGACTCCTGTAACGGGGAATGAGCAGTTCTTC.